Listed here is a single T cell receptor beta chain. Its target is unknown. The source of the sample is a study of lymphopenia after photon versus proton radiotherapy. Points from the study as a whole: A bigger post-nadir fall in TCR diversity correlated inversely with survival time in deceased patients.

V was clipped by 8 bases and J by 8 bases; unmatched bases: 13. The CDR3 runs 14 residues. Germline V gives CDR1 SNHLY, CDR2 FYNNEI. Clones were sequenced by immunoSEQ multiplex PCR, and TCRdb holds only the in-frame ones, with some missing. The sample consists of over 50,000 clones, roughly 86% of them appearing once. V is TRBV2 and J is TRBJ2-3; 7 bases agree with TRBD2. The receptor was derived from a man in his forties with gastric cancer. The specimen was peripheral blood, collected from a patient treated with photon-based radiotherapy. This CDR3 is CASGRAGRLGTQYF. CDR3 bases: TGTGCCAGCGGGAGAGCGGGACGCCTGGGTACGCAGTATTTT. Combining the CDR3 with reference TRBV2 and TRBJ2-3 gives the whole variable domain EPEVTQTPSHQVTQMGQEVILRCVPISNHLYFYWYRQILGQKVEFLVSFYNNEISEKSEIFDDQFSVERPDGSNFTLKIRSTKLEDSAMYFCASGRAGRLGTQYFGPGTRLTVL.